These 22 T cell receptor beta chains came from one sample sequenced in a study of T cells after yellow fever vaccination. Via MiXCR, TCRdb re-called the 5' RACE reads, giving one row per CDR3 protein. The sample has approximately 150,000 distinct CDR3 sequences, approximately 9.7% seen once; the top ten hold 35% to 40%. The input for sequencing was CD8+ T cells sorted from PBMCs, taken 45 days after the yellow fever booster vaccination. The receptor source for this set is a man younger than 35 who received the YFV17D yellow fever vaccine.

This clonotype was picked up a small number of times. CDR3 bases: TGTGCCACGGAACAGGGGTTGGAGACCCAGTACTTC. This gives the protein CATEQGLETQYF. This sequence joins TRBV25-1 and TRBJ2-5; 7 nucleotides agree with TRBD1. The CDR3 sequence is 12 residues long. J lost 5 bases, V lost 10 bases, and 7 bases had no gene match. Germline loops: CDR1 MGHDK, CDR2 SYGVNS.

This chain uses TRBV24-1 with TRBJ2-2; D is unresolved. V lost 8 bases and J lost 3, with 9 bases in between. Looked up from germline, CDR1 is KGHDR and CDR2 is SFDVKD. The CDR3 has 13 amino acids. The CDR3 protein is CATKNGYTGELFF. Written as DNA, the CDR3 is TGTGCCACCAAAAACGGCTACACCGGGGAGCTGTTTTTT.

Only one count was recorded for this clonotype. The chain employs TRBV4-2 and TRBJ2-5, with D perhaps matching TRBD2 (6 bases). V shed 1 base and J shed 2 bases, with 11 bases lying between them. The germline gives CDR1 LGHNA, CDR2 YNFKEQ. This CDR3 spans 15 amino acids. The CDR3 DNA is TGTGCCAGCAGCCAAGGGACTCGGGAGCAAGAGACCCAGTACTTC. Residues: CASSQGTREQETQYF.

The chain employs TRBV12-3 or TRBV12-4 and TRBJ2-3, with 8 positions matching TRBD2. The CDR3 is 15 amino acids. V shed 4 bases, J shed 5 bases, and the junction held 8 bases outside the gene matches. The CDR3 reads CASSYDGGAGDTQYF. The CDR3 coding sequence is TGTGCCAGCAGTTACGACGGGGGGGCAGGAGATACGCAGTATTTT.

CDR3 residues: CASSFRSGGGYGYTF. CDR3 bases: TGTGCCAGCAGTTTTAGAAGTGGGGGGGGATATGGCTACACCTTC. The rearrangement links TRBV12-3 or TRBV12-4 to TRBJ1-2, with D perhaps matching TRBD1 (5 bases). V was shortened by 3 bases and J by 5 bases, with 16 bases between the two germline ends. This CDR3 comprises 15 residues.

This clonotype was seen a handful of times. The rearrangement links TRBV28 to TRBJ2-1, with D tentatively TRBD1 (6 bases). Germline V gene lookup returns CDR1 MDHEN and CDR2 SYDVKM. Trimming shortened V by 5 bases and J by 8 bases, and 16 bases separated the two germline ends. The length of the CDR3 is 14 residues. CDR3 in amino acids: CASSPPPNRDEQFF. In nucleotides, the CDR3 is TGTGCCAGCAGTCCGCCCCCGAACAGGGATGAGCAGTTCTTC.

The chain has TRBV15 and TRBJ2-5, with a tentative D call TRBD1 (6 bases). Germline loops: CDR1 LNHNV, CDR2 YYDKDF (reference sequence). Trimming took off 1 base at V and 5 bases at J, with 17 bases between the two ends. The CDR3 consists of 16 residues. The CDR3 region is CATSRGGRGPLETQYF. Written as DNA, the CDR3 is TGTGCCACCAGCAGAGGGGGCAGGGGACCCCTTGAGACCCAGTACTTC.

This clonotype appeared many times. The chain has TRBV7-9 and TRBJ2-3; the D is unclear. The CDR3 contains 15 residues. The V end was cut by 1 base, the J end by 4 bases, with 12 bases between. The germline V gene has CDR1 SEHNR and CDR2 FQNEAQ (reference sequence). The CDR3 spells CASSLVVIGPDTQYF. CDR3 nucleotides: TGTGCCAGCAGCTTAGTAGTTATTGGCCCAGATACGCAGTATTTT.

This clonotype was seen only a few times. The chain is built from TRBV23-1 and TRBJ2-4; 7 bases line up with TRBD1. TRBV23-1 is flagged as an ORF with uncertain function. This CDR3 is 17 amino acids long. The junction had 9 bases not matched to a gene; V was cut back by 0 bases and J by 4 bases. This CDR3 reads CASSQSTLPGQKNIQYF. The CDR3 DNA is TGCGCCAGCAGTCAATCTACTCTTCCGGGACAGAAAAACATTCAGTACTTC.

The chain employs TRBV9 and TRBJ2-5; D not certain. This CDR3 has 14 residues. Trimming removed 0 bases at V and 3 bases at J, with 9 bases between. CDR1 SGDLS and CDR2 YYNGEE come from the germline V gene. The CDR3 bases are TGTGCCAGCAGCGTAGCTAGGGCTGAAGAGACCCAGTACTTC. Residues: CASSVARAEETQYF.

This clonotype was observed a few times. In DNA, the CDR3 is TGTGCCAGCAGCCAAGGTTGGGCTCCGTGGGATACGCAGTATTTT. This encodes CASSQGWAPWDTQYF. V and J are TRBV14 and TRBJ2-3, with D unclear. Germline V gene sequence: CDR1 SGHDN, CDR2 FVKESK. V dropped 1 base and J dropped 6 bases, with 14 bases sitting between them. This CDR3 has 15 residues.

This clonotype appeared many times. The V gene is TRBV7-6, the J gene TRBJ2-2; D call uncertain. V was pared by 1 base and J by 9 bases, with 9 bases between. Germline CDR1 is SGHVS and CDR2 is FNYEAQ. This CDR3 comprises 13 residues. As DNA, the CDR3 is TGTGCCAGCAGCTTAGTTCGAGGTCGGGAGCTGTTTTTT. This sequence encodes CASSLVRGRELFF.

Points on this clonotype: Mismatch with germline at one junction end may stem from a read error. The chain has TRBV11-2 and TRBJ1-2; D ambiguous. Germline V lookup: CDR1 SGHAT, CDR2 FQNNGV. This CDR3 region has 15 residues. For the CDR3, the DNA is TGTGCCAGCAGCTTAGGCCGGAACTTTAACTATGGCCACACCTTC. Translation gives CASSLGRNFNYGHTF. The full variable domain, with the rest looked up from reference TRBV11-2 and TRBJ1-2, is EAGVAQSPRYKIIEKRQSVAFWCNPISGHATLYWYQQILGQGPKLLIQFQNNGVVDDSQLPKDRFSAERLKGVDSTLKIQPAKLEDSAVYLCASSLGRNFNYGHTFGSGTRLTVV.

CDR3 bases: TGTGCCAGCAGCCAAGTAGCGGGGGAGACCACAGATACGCAGTATTTT. This gives the protein CASSQVAGETTDTQYF. This chain joins TRBV4-2 and TRBJ2-3; the match to TRBD2 covers 9 bases. Per germline, CDR1 LGHNA and CDR2 YNFKEQ. CDR3 length: 16 residues. With 1 base clipped from V and 2 bases from J, the junction kept 4 bases outside the gene matches.

This chain connects TRBV7-6 to TRBJ2-3; tentatively, D is TRBD2 (6 bases). Germline CDR1 and CDR2: SGHVS and FNYEAQ. CDR3 size: 15 residues. V shed 0 bases and J shed 2 bases, with 9 bases lying between them. CDR3 in DNA: TGTGCCAGCAGCTTAGCCGCGGGACCCACAGATACGCAGTATTTT. Translation gives CASSLAAGPTDTQYF.

This clonotype was observed a few times. The chain couples TRBV24-1 to TRBJ2-5; D is unresolved. Germline V gene sequence: CDR1 KGHDR, CDR2 SFDVKD. Between the trimmed V and J ends, which lost 4 bases and 3 bases, there was a span of 8 bases. The CDR3 contains 13 residues. Here the CDR3 DNA reads TGTGCCACCAGTGACCCCAAAGAAGAGACCCAGTACTTC. Protein product: CATSDPKEETQYF.

This sequence joins TRBV7-6 and TRBJ1-5; 7 nucleotides align to TRBD1. J was trimmed by 4 bases and V by 1 base; bases with no gene match: 10. The CDR3 runs to 17 residues. Germline CDR1 SGHVS, CDR2 FNYEAQ. Written as DNA, the CDR3 is TGTGCCAGCAGCTTAGGTCACTCGGGACAGAGGAATCAGCCCCAGCATTTT. Translated: CASSLGHSGQRNQPQHF.

The sample holds a few counts of this clonotype. This sequence joins TRBV5-1 and TRBJ2-3; the D call may be TRBD1 or TRBD2 (5 bases each). Germline V gives CDR1 SGHRS, CDR2 YFSETQ. Trimming stripped 2 bases from V and 0 bases from J, with 16 bases between. The CDR3 covers 17 residues. CDR3 loop: CASSLRGAVRSTDTQYF. The CDR3 region has the DNA TGCGCCAGCAGCTTACGGGGCGCCGTAAGAAGCACAGATACGCAGTATTTT.

The chain employs TRBV19 and TRBJ2-1; D unclear. Trimming removed 4 bases from V and 4 bases from J, with 8 bases in between. The germline V gene has CDR1 LNHDA and CDR2 SQIVND (reference sequence). The CDR3 covers 13 residues. The CDR3 is CASSTAGYNEQFF. CDR3 nucleotides: TGTGCCAGTAGTACGGCCGGGTACAATGAGCAGTTCTTC.

V gene TRBV20-1 combines with J gene TRBJ2-7; TRBD1 agrees at 9 bases. Losses at the gene ends were 5 bases for V and 4 bases for J; bases not matched to a gene: 3. The CDR3 runs to 12 residues. Germline assignment: CDR1 DFQATT and CDR2 SNEGSKA (reference sequence). CDR3: CSARGQGYEQYF. CDR3 DNA: TGCAGTGCTCGGGGACAGGGATACGAGCAGTACTTC.

V usage is TRBV2 and J usage is TRBJ2-3, with D maybe TRBD1 (6 bases). Trimming took 3 bases from V and 0 from J, leaving 19 bases between them. Germline CDR1 SNHLY, CDR2 FYNNEI. The CDR3 has 18 amino acids. The CDR3 DNA reads TGTGCCAGCAGTGACGGGGCTATCCGGGACACAAGCACAGATACGCAGTATTTT. Translation: CASSDGAIRDTSTDTQYF.

This clonotype occurred a few times. The chain uses TRBV6-5 and TRBJ1-5; the match to TRBD1 covers 7 bases. V trimming: 8 bases; J trimming: 7 bases; junction bases outside the gene matches: 11. Per germline, CDR1 MNHEY and CDR2 SVGAGI. The CDR3 loop spans 14 amino acids. The CDR3 coding sequence is TGTGCCAGCTCATTAGGAGGGGGCGGGCAGCCCCAGCATTTT. This translates into CASSLGGGGQPQHF.